This T cell receptor (beta chain) emerged from a study of T cell responses to AZD1222 COVID-19 vaccine. CDR1 and CDR2 from the germline V gene are MNHEY and SVGAGI. Germline trimming cut 0 bases from V and 6 bases from J; bases unmatched to any gene: 4. This CDR3 has 15 residues. Here immunoSEQ multiplex PCR was the method, and the copy in TCRdb shows in-frame clones only, minus some. This sample has about 110,000 clones, with 85% to 95% found just once. This chain connects TRBV6-5 to TRBJ1-1; 10 positions match TRBD1. This TCR came from an adult who received the AZD1222 COVID-19 vaccine. The material was peripheral blood, obtained 28 days after the second AZD1222 dose. The CDR3 spells CASSYSVTGGSEAFF. Here the CDR3 DNA reads TGTGCCAGCAGTTACTCCGTGACAGGGGGCTCTGAAGCTTTCTTT.